The clone carrying this TCR beta chain was observed a handful of times. Seattle patient enrollment occurred during active infection, with longitudinal follow-up thereafter. Original processing methods: Counts of nucleated cells, estimated from reference gene primer amplification, were obtained. The data were produced by immunoSEQ multiplex PCR, yet TCRdb's version contains in-frame clones alone and is incomplete. V and J calls and clone size are copied from that table; D and trimming were computed from the DNA. The table has more than 200,000 clones, approximately 90% seen once. This sample is drawn from a study of blood T cell repertoires in COVID-19. At the level of the study: Sites in the United States, Italy and Spain provided acute and convalescent COVID-19 samples. T cells, B-cell-depleted T cells, or PBMCs supplied cDNA or gDNA.

The CDR3 runs to 13 residues. V was trimmed by 3 bases and J by 8 bases, leaving 16 bases between them. Germline assignment: CDR1 GTSNPN and CDR2 SVGIG (reference sequence). This rearrangement joins TRBV30 to TRBJ1-2; D gene ambiguous. The source material was peripheral blood. The sequence was collected from a woman aged 30 to 39 with COVID-19, enrolled during active disease. CDR3 protein: CAWRAASSKGYTF. CDR3 nucleotides: TGTGCCTGGAGAGCAGCTAGCTCGAAGGGCTACACCTTC.